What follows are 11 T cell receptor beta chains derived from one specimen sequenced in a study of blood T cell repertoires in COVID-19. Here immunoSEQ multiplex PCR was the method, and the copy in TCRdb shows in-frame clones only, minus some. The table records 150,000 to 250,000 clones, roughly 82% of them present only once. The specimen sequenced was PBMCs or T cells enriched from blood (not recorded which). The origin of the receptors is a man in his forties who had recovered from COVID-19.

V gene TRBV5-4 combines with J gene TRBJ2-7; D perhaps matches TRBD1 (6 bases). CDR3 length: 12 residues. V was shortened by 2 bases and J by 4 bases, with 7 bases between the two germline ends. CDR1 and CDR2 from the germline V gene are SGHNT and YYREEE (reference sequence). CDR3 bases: TGTGCCAGCAGCTTAAGGGGGTACGAGCAGTACTTC. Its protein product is CASSLRGYEQYF.

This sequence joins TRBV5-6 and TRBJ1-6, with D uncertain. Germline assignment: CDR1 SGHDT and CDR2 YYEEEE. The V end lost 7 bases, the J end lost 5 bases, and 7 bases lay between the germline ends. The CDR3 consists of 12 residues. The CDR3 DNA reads TGTGCCAGCGGAGTAAATAATTCACCCCTCCACTTT. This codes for CASGVNNSPLHF.

CDR3 in DNA: TGTGCCAGCTCACCTCAGAGGACCGGGGCGGGGAACTATGGCTACACCTTC. Translated: CASSPQRTGAGNYGYTF. J is TRBJ1-2 and V is TRBV18; a weak D match, TRBD1 (5 bases). The CDR3 extends over 17 amino acids. The germline CDR1 and CDR2 sequences are KGHSH and LQKENI. Deletions cut 3 bases from V and 2 bases from J, with 19 bases between.

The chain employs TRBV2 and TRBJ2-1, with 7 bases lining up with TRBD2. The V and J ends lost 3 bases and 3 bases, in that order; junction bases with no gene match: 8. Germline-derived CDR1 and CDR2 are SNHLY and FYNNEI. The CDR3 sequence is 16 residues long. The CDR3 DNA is TGTGCCAGCAGTGATTGGGCTAGCGGTCTCTACAATGAGCAGTTCTTC. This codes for CASSDWASGLYNEQFF.

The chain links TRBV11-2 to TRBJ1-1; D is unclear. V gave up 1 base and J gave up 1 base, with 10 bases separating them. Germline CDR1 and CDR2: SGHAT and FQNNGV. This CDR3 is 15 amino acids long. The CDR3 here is CASSLAAAGNTEAFF. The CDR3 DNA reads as TGTGCCAGCAGCTTAGCGGCGGCCGGGAACACTGAAGCTTTCTTT.

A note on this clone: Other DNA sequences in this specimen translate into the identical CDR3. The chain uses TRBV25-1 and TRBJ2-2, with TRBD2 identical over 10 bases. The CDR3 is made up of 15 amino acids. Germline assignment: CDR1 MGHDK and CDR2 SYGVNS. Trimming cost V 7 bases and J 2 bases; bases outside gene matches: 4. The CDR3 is CASTRTSGNTGELFF. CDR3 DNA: TGTGCCAGCACCCGGACTAGCGGTAACACCGGGGAGCTGTTTTTT. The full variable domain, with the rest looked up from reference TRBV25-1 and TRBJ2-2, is EADIYQTPRYLVIGTGKKITLECSQTMGHDKMYWYQQDPGMELHLIHYSYGVNSTEKGDLSSESTVSRIRTEHFPLTLESARPSHTSQYLCASTRTSGNTGELFFGEGSRLTVL.

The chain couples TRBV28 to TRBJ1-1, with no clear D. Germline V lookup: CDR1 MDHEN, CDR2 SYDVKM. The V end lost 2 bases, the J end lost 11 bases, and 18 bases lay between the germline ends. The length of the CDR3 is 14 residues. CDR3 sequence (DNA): TGTGCCAGCAGTTTACAAGCCCCGGAGGGTGGTGCTTTCTTT. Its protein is CASSLQAPEGGAFF.

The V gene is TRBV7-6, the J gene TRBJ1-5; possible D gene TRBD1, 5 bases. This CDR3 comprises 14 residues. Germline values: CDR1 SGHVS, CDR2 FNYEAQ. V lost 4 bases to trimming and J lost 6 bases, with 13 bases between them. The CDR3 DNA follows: TGTGCCAGCAGCTCGAGACAGCGCGGTCAGCCCCAGCATTTT. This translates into CASSSRQRGQPQHF. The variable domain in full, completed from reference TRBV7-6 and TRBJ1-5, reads GAGVSQSPRYKVTKRGQDVALRCDPISGHVSLYWYRQALGQGPEFLTYFNYEAQQDKSGLPNDRFSAERPEGSISTLTIQRTEQRDSAMYRCASSSRQRGQPQHFGDGTRLSIL.

CDR3 coding DNA: TGCAGCGTTGAGCAGGGGGCGCGGGGCTACACCTTC. It codes for CSVEQGARGYTF. The gene calls are TRBV29-1 and TRBJ1-2; TRBD1 matches 8 bases. Germline trimming cut 3 bases from V and 8 bases from J; bases unmatched to any gene: 5. Germline loops: CDR1 SQVTM, CDR2 ANQGSEA. The CDR3 is 12 amino acids.

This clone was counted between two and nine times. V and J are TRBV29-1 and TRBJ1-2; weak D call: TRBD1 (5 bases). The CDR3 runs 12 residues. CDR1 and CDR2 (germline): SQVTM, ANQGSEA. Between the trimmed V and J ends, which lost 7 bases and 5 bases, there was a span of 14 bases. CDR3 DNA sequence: TGCAGCGCCGCGGAGGGGAGGTATGGCTACACCTTC. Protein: CSAAEGRYGYTF.

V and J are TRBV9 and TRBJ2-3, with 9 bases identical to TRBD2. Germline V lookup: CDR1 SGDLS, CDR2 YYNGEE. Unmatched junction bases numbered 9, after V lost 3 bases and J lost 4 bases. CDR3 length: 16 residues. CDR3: CASSAGAGGPADTQYF. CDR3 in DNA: TGTGCCAGCAGCGCAGGCGCGGGAGGGCCAGCAGATACGCAGTATTTT. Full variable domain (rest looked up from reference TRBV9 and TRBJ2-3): DSGVTQTPKHLITATGQRVTLRCSPRSGDLSVYWYQQSLDQGLQFLIQYYNGEERAKGNILERFSAQQFPDLHSELNLSSLELGDSALYFCASSAGAGGPADTQYFGPGTRLTVL.